These T cell receptor beta chains were read from a single sample in a study of T-cell memory formation after mild COVID-19. TCRdb re-called the 5' RACE reads with MiXCR, one entry per CDR3 protein. The sample yields around 300,000 distinct CDR3 sequences, 15% to 20% seen once. Sequencing was done on a sample of PBMCs or a T cell subset sorted from them (not recorded which). These receptors all stem from a young man who had mild COVID-19 (a few samples of this study predate the infection). Cell type and time point are not known. CDR3s include the opening cysteine and the closing phenylalanine or tryptophan. A D gene is named only where the DNA matches it firmly. Part of the rows lack a size; the others show once, few, many or a class for expanded clones.

TRBD2 | few | TRBJ2-7 | TRBV6-5 | CASSGLAGGFYEQYF | TGTGCCAGCAGTGGACTAGCGGGGGGCTTCTACGAGCAGTACTTC
. | few | TRBJ2-7 | TRBV4-1 | CASSQSRNGVSYEQYF | TGCGCCAGCAGCCAGTCCCGGAACGGGGTCTCCTACGAGCAGTACTTC
TRBD2 | . | TRBJ2-5 | TRBV11-2 | CASSSVYGTSVETQYF | TGTGCCAGCAGCTCGGTTTACGGGACTAGTGTGGAGACCCAGTACTTC
TRBD1 | . | TRBJ1-2 | TRBV12-5 | CASGPTGGGGYTF | TGTGCTAGTGGTCCTACAGGGGGAGGTGGCTACACCTTC
. | many | TRBJ2-1 | TRBV29-1 | CSVAPRFNNEQFF | TGCAGCGTTGCTCCGCGATTCAACAATGAGCAGTTCTTC
. | . | TRBJ2-6 | TRBV20-1 | CSLETGARSGANVLTF | TGCAGCTTAGAGACAGGAGCTCGCTCTGGGGCCAACGTCCTGACTTTC
TRBD2 | . | TRBJ2-3 | TRBV4-1 | CASSRPAGVDTDTQYF | TGCGCCAGCAGCCGGCCAGCGGGGGTGGACACAGATACGCAGTATTTT
. | few | TRBJ2-7 | TRBV5-1 | CASKQGNLVYEQYF | TGCGCCAGTAAGCAGGGGAATTTGGTCTACGAGCAGTACTTC
. | . | TRBJ2-5 | TRBV19 | CASRPPTQETQYF | TGTGCCAGTAGACCTCCCACCCAAGAGACCCAGTACTTC
TRBD1 | . | TRBJ2-5 | TRBV7-8 | CASSPDRGRFETQYF | TGTGCCAGCAGCCCCGACAGGGGCCGTTTTGAGACCCAGTACTTC
. | . | TRBJ2-5 | TRBV12-3/TRBV12-4 | CASTTGRETQYF | TGTGCCAGCACCACCGGGAGAGAGACCCAGTACTTC
. | few | TRBJ1-5 | TRBV5-1 | CASSLTGQSNQPQHF | TGCGCCAGCAGCTTGACCGGGCAGAGCAATCAGCCCCAGCATTTT
. | few | TRBJ1-1 | TRBV4-2 | CASSRQTGPTSTEAFF | TGTGCCAGCAGCCGCCAGACCGGGCCAACATCCACTGAAGCTTTCTTT
. | few | TRBJ1-2 | TRBV5-1 | CASSPRSRDTQNGYTF | TGCGCCAGCAGCCCACGCTCCCGGGACACCCAGAATGGCTACACCTTC
. | . | TRBJ2-3 | TRBV5-1 | CASSPLTGPADTQYF | TGCGCCAGCAGCCCACTAACTGGGCCCGCAGATACGCAGTATTTT
. | few | TRBJ2-5 | TRBV4-3 | CASSQEGRAGPYF | TGCGCCAGCAGCCAAGAAGGCAGGGCAGGGCCGTACTTC
. | . | TRBJ2-1 | TRBV4-1 | CASSQRGARAEQFF | TGCGCCAGCAGCCAACGGGGTGCGCGTGCTGAGCAGTTCTTC
. | . | TRBJ1-2 | TRBV4-3 | CASSHEDSDYGYTF | TGCGCCAGCAGCCATGAAGACAGCGATTATGGCTACACCTTC
. | few | TRBJ1-5 | TRBV4-2 | CASSQDLVAAGSPQHF | TGTGCCAGCAGCCAAGATTTGGTCGCAGCCGGGTCGCCCCAGCATTTT
. | . | TRBJ2-7 | TRBV7-2 | CASSPGTSIYEQYF | TGTGCCAGCAGCCCGGGGACATCGATCTACGAGCAGTACTTC